This entry lists 23 T cell receptor beta chains sequenced from one sample in a study of response to subunit inactivated influenza vaccine. TCRdb recomputed calls from the RT-PCR reads with MiXCR, one row per CDR3 protein. The sample lists about 570,000 distinct CDR3 sequences, 10% to 15% occurring once. The source material was PBMCs from blood, sampled on the day of vaccination. The source of these receptors is a man aged 45 to 65 who received an inactivated influenza vaccine.

This clonotype was found a few times. The chain recombines TRBV20-1 with TRBJ1-2; D ambiguous. Germline loops: CDR1 DFQATT, CDR2 SNEGSKA (reference sequence). CDR3 length: 12 residues. V was trimmed by 3 bases and J by 1 base, leaving 6 bases between them. The chain's CDR3 is CSASAHNYGYTF. DNA of the CDR3: TGCAGTGCTAGCGCCCATAACTATGGCTACACCTTC.

This clonotype was found many times. The chain recombines TRBV11-1 with TRBJ2-2; 7 bases align to TRBD1. Germline CDR1 and CDR2: SGHAT and FQDESV (reference sequence). The trim removed 2 bases at V and 6 bases at J, leaving 3 bases unmatched. The length of the CDR3 is 14 residues. The CDR3 bases are TGTGCCAGCAGCTTATCGACAGGGTCCGGGGAGCTGTTTTTT. Protein sequence: CASSLSTGSGELFF.

The chain links TRBV5-6 to TRBJ1-6, with D tentatively TRBD1 (5 bases). This CDR3 contains 16 residues. The germline V gene encodes CDR1 SGHDT and CDR2 YYEEEE. V gave up 4 bases and J gave up 10 bases, with 21 bases separating them. Here the CDR3 DNA reads TGTGCCAGCAGCACCTTGGGGGGTACAATCTTATCACCCCTCCACTTT. Its translation is CASSTLGGTILSPLHF.

This clonotype was counted many times. The junction departs from the called germline gene at one end, perhaps through a read error. This CDR3 is CASSLGGPTDTQYF. The DNA of the CDR3 is TGCGCCAGCAGCTTAGGGGGCCCGACAGATACGCAGTATTTT. The chain recombines TRBV12-3 or TRBV12-4 with TRBJ2-3, with 7 positions matching TRBD1. The CDR3 has 14 amino acids.

In this sample, this clonotype turned up a few times. CDR3 residues: CSAQPGTPGTGELFF. The CDR3 DNA reads TGCAGCGCTCAACCCGGAACTCCCGGCACCGGGGAGCTGTTTTTT. This chain links TRBV29-1 with TRBJ2-2; D unclear. Between the trimmed V and J ends, which lost 7 bases and 4 bases, there was a span of 19 bases. CDR1 and CDR2 from the germline V gene are SQVTM and ANQGSEA. The CDR3 extends over 15 amino acids.

The chain is built from TRBV14 and TRBJ1-5; D call uncertain. Germline-derived CDR1 and CDR2 are SGHDN and FVKESK. This CDR3 comprises 21 residues. The V and J ends lost 4 bases and 0 bases respectively, with 28 bases between them. The CDR3 region is CASSPVPAAPYRIYSNQPQHF. DNA of the CDR3: TGTGCCAGCAGCCCCGTACCAGCTGCTCCATACAGAATTTATAGCAATCAGCCCCAGCATTTT.

The rearrangement links TRBV20-1 to TRBJ2-1, with 8 positions matching TRBD2. The CDR3 contains 16 residues. The junction had 18 bases not matched to a gene; V was cut back by 4 bases and J by 10 bases. Germline V gene sequence: CDR1 DFQATT, CDR2 SNEGSKA (reference sequence). The CDR3 DNA reads TGCAGTGCTACCAAGCCAAGCGGGAGCAGGGTAGGGGAGCAGTTCTTC. The encoded protein is CSATKPSGSRVGEQFF.

This chain uses TRBV10-3 with TRBJ2-7; TRBD1 matches 7 bases. Germline loops: CDR1 ENHRY, CDR2 SYGVKD. There are 14 residues in the CDR3. V shed 10 bases and J 4 bases; nucleotides not matched to a gene: 13. CDR3 region: CASVRGQDKYEQYF. The CDR3 nucleotides are TGTGCCAGTGTCCGCGGACAGGACAAGTACGAGCAGTACTTC.

This clonotype was seen only a few times. V usage is TRBV12-3 or TRBV12-4 and J usage is TRBJ2-2, with TRBD1 matching over 12 bases. J was trimmed by 2 bases and V by 2 bases; bases with no gene match: 6. The CDR3 has 18 residues. CDR3 DNA: TGTGCCAGCAGTTTAAGTAAGGGACAGGGGGCCAACACCGGGGAGCTGTTTTTT. This codes for CASSLSKGQGANTGELFF.

This clonotype was picked up many times. The genes are TRBV11-2 and TRBJ2-7; D perhaps matches TRBD1 (5 bases). Germline V lookup: CDR1 SGHAT, CDR2 FQNNGV. V lost 6 bases and J 0 bases, leaving 9 bases between the germline ends. The CDR3 spans 13 residues. In DNA, the CDR3 is TGTGCCAGCAGTTTGGGGCACTCCTACGAGCAGTACTTC. Translation gives CASSLGHSYEQYF.

This clonotype was observed many times. The rearrangement uses TRBV6-2 or TRBV6-3 and TRBJ2-3; D is unclear. CDR3 length: 13 amino acids. Germline V gives CDR1 MNHEY, CDR2 SVGEGT. With 1 base removed from V and 6 bases from J, the gap between germline ends came to 8 bases. The CDR3 nucleotides are TGTGCCAGCAGTTACTGGATTTTCGATACGCAGTATTTT. It translates to CASSYWIFDTQYF.

The V and J genes are TRBV12-3 or TRBV12-4 and TRBJ2-6; D ambiguous. Trimming took 5 bases from V and 2 from J, leaving 7 bases between them. The CDR3 has 14 residues. The CDR3, as DNA: TGTGCCAGCAGTCCCGGGCCTGGGGCCAACGTCCTGACTTTC. Encoded protein: CASSPGPGANVLTF.

The V and J genes are TRBV15 and TRBJ2-4, with a weak D call TRBD1 (5 bases). The germline V gene encodes CDR1 LNHNV and CDR2 YYDKDF (reference sequence). CDR3 length: 14 amino acids. The ends were cut back, 0 bases at V and 6 bases at J, with 9 bases in the middle. This chain's CDR3 is CATSRDQGRNIQYF. The CDR3 DNA is TGTGCCACCAGCAGAGATCAGGGAAGAAACATTCAGTACTTC.

This clonotype was counted between two and nine times. V and J are TRBV20-1 and TRBJ2-3; D may be TRBD1 or TRBD2 (5 bases each). The CDR3 sequence is 15 residues long. The ends were cut back, 0 bases at V and 2 bases at J, with 12 bases in the middle. Germline V gene sequence: CDR1 DFQATT, CDR2 SNEGSKA (reference sequence). CDR3 protein: CSARDTSGATDTQYF. The CDR3 coding sequence is TGCAGTGCTAGAGATACTAGTGGGGCCACAGATACGCAGTATTTT.

Concerning this clonotype: A much larger clone is a single base away; this may be a read error. The rearrangement links TRBV25-1 to TRBJ1-1, with unresolved D. The CDR3 totals 15 residues. From germline, CDR1 is MGHDK and CDR2 SYGVNS. V dropped 3 bases and J dropped 2 bases, with 13 bases sitting between them. The CDR3 coding sequence is TGTGCCAGCAGTGATTGGAAGGCGACCAACACTGAAGCTTTCTTT. Residues: CASSDWKATNTEAFF. The full variable domain, in which reference TRBV25-1 and TRBJ1-1 provide the parts outside the CDR3, is EADIYQTPRYLVIGTGKKITLECSQTMGHDKMYWYQQDPGMELHLIHYSYGVNSTEKGDLSSESTVSRIRTEHFPLTLESARPSHTSQYLCASSDWKATNTEAFFGQGTRLTVV.

The rearrangement uses TRBV7-2 and TRBJ1-2; TRBD1 agrees at 7 bases. Germline V gene sequence: CDR1 SGHTA, CDR2 FQGNSA. The CDR3 has 15 amino acids. V lost 1 base to trimming and J lost 3 bases; unmatched junction nucleotides: 5. In DNA, the CDR3 is TGTGCCAGCAGCTTAGAGGATGGGACAGACTATGGCTACACCTTC. Protein sequence: CASSLEDGTDYGYTF. The whole variable domain, remainder taken from reference TRBV7-2 and TRBJ1-2, is GAGVSQSPSNKVTEKGKDVELRCDPISGHTALYWYRQSLGQGLEFLIYFQGNSAPDKSGLPSDRFSAERTGGSVSTLTIQRTQQEDSAVYLCASSLEDGTDYGYTFGSGTRLTVV.

The chain couples TRBV25-1 to TRBJ2-7; TRBD1 agrees at 7 bases. Per the germline V gene, CDR1 is MGHDK and CDR2 is SYGVNS. The CDR3 runs 13 residues. J was trimmed by 8 bases and V by 3 bases; bases with no gene match: 7. CDR3 sequence: CASSEGQNFKQYF. As DNA, the CDR3 is TGTGCCAGCAGTGAGGGACAGAATTTCAAGCAGTACTTC.

This rearrangement joins TRBV11-2 to TRBJ1-2, with 10 nucleotides matching TRBD1. V shed 3 bases and J 2 bases; nucleotides not matched to a gene: 12. This CDR3 region has 18 residues. Looked up from germline, CDR1 is SGHAT and CDR2 is FQNNGV. CDR3 DNA: TGTGCCAGCAGCTTTTGGGGGGACAGGGGTAAACTAAACTATGGCTACACCTTC. This codes for CASSFWGDRGKLNYGYTF.

This chain joins TRBV12-3 or TRBV12-4 and TRBJ2-5; 9 bases are shared with TRBD1. The CDR3 spans 15 residues. J lost 4 bases, V lost 5 bases, and 8 bases had no gene match. The CDR3 loop reads CASSGKQGAGETQYF. CDR3 DNA: TGTGCCAGCAGTGGGAAACAGGGGGCTGGAGAGACCCAGTACTTC.

The rearrangement links TRBV6-1 to TRBJ1-4; tentatively, D is TRBD1 (6 bases). The V and J ends lost 5 bases and 0 bases respectively, with 16 bases between them. The germline V gene encodes CDR1 MNHNS and CDR2 SASEGT. The CDR3 has 17 residues. CDR3 nucleotides: TGTGCCAGCAGTCAGTCTGGGGGGGCAGCAACTAATGAAAAACTGTTTTTT. Amino acids: CASSQSGGAATNEKLFF.

The genes are TRBV5-1 and TRBJ1-2; TRBD1 matches 10 bases. CDR3 length: 14 amino acids. Germline V CDR1 and CDR2: SGHRS, YFSETQ. V lost 2 bases, J lost 6 bases, and 4 bases stayed unmatched. CDR3: CASSFRGTGDGYTF. The CDR3 region has the DNA TGCGCCAGCAGCTTCCGGGGGACAGGGGATGGCTACACCTTC.

J is TRBJ2-7 and V is TRBV29-1; 7 positions agree with TRBD1. V shed 1 base, J shed 9 bases, and the junction held 6 bases outside the gene matches. Germline CDR1 reads SQVTM; CDR2 reads ANQGSEA. The CDR3 consists of 12 residues. In DNA form, the CDR3 reads TGCAGCGTTGAAGCCGACAGGGACGGGCAGTACTTC. This encodes CSVEADRDGQYF.

This clonotype occurred many times. The chain is built from TRBV20-1 and TRBJ2-3; D might be TRBD2 (6 bases). There are 14 residues in the CDR3. Germline V gene sequence: CDR1 DFQATT, CDR2 SNEGSKA (reference sequence). The germline V and J ends were trimmed by 3 bases and 0 bases, with 10 bases remaining between them. The CDR3: CSASGRGSTDTQYF. The CDR3 nucleotides are TGCAGTGCTAGTGGGCGGGGTAGCACAGATACGCAGTATTTT.